This T cell receptor beta chain was captured in a study of T cell responses to AZD1222 COVID-19 vaccine. Concerning this clone: The antigen is undetermined.

Study observations and caveats: A reported finding is that nearly half of spike-specific TCRs target unmutated variant regions. Donor demographics were predominantly white British with a female majority; clonal diversity may be underestimated. Baseline seropositivity occurred in only a handful of AZD1222 recipients. Repertoires were obtained solely post-peak T cell response.

TCRdb's table, derived via immunoSEQ multiplex PCR, lists solely in-frame clones and lacks some. The sample lists approximately 84,000 clones; around 82% were seen once. The ends were cut back, 0 bases at V and 5 bases at J, with 11 bases in the middle. This CDR3 contains 14 residues. Germline V gene data show CDR1 as SGDLS and CDR2 as YYNGEE. The chain uses TRBV9 and TRBJ2-5; D not resolved. This sample comprised peripheral blood, obtained 28 days after the second AZD1222 dose. The source of this sequence is an adult who received the AZD1222 COVID-19 vaccine. This CDR3 reads CASSVGPGPETQYF. CDR3 nucleotide sequence: TGTGCCAGCAGCGTAGGCCCGGGCCCGGAGACCCAGTACTTC.